These 26 T cell receptor beta chains originate from one sample sequenced in a study of post-analysis software for immune sequencing data. Findings of the study overall: The study found TRBV5-6, TRBV5-1 and TRBV20-1 among about five TRBV segments more frequent in patients than controls.

These receptors' targets are unknown. The library was made from cDNA and included unique molecular identifiers. TCRdb fed the PCR reads into MiXCR, producing one record per CDR3 protein. This sample yields 750,000 to 950,000 distinct CDR3 sequences, of which under 60% are seen a single time; roughly 5.2% belongs to the top ten. Sequencing input: blood. All receptors derive from a girl aged 10-17 years with multiple sclerosis.

This clonotype was found a few times. The chain carries TRBV9 and TRBJ2-5; 7 positions agree with TRBD1. CDR3 length: 17 amino acids. V trimming: 3 bases; J trimming: 0 bases; junction bases outside the gene matches: 11. CDR1 is SGDLS and CDR2 is YYNGEE in the germline V gene. In DNA, the CDR3 is TGTGCCAGCAGCGCCCTCGACAGGGAAGGACACCAAGAGACCCAGTACTTC. Its translation is CASSALDREGHQETQYF.

This clonotype was seen a few times. The CDR3 spells CASSFPGSPEAFF. CDR3 nucleotide sequence: TGTGCCAGCAGCTTTCCAGGCTCCCCTGAAGCTTTCTTT. The rearrangement joins TRBV7-2 to TRBJ1-1, with unresolved D. The CDR3 is 13 amino acids. Trimming removed 3 bases from V and 6 bases from J, with 11 bases in between. The V gene's germline CDR1 is SGHTA and CDR2 FQGNSA. Filled out from reference TRBV7-2 and TRBJ1-1, the complete variable domain reads GAGVSQSPSNKVTEKGKDVELRCDPISGHTALYWYRQSLGQGLEFLIYFQGNSAPDKSGLPSDRFSAERTGGSVSTLTIQRTQQEDSAVYLCASSFPGSPEAFFGQGTRLTVV.

This clonotype was observed a single time. The CDR3 region has the DNA TGTGCCATCAGTGGGCCTAATGGCTACACCTTC. Encoded protein: CAISGPNGYTF. The chain uses TRBV10-3 and TRBJ1-2; D is ambiguous. The germline CDR1 and CDR2 sequences are ENHRY and SYGVKD. The CDR3 spans 11 residues. With 4 bases removed from V and 6 bases from J, the gap between germline ends came to 6 bases.

This chain links TRBV2 with TRBJ2-7; D unresolved. V shed 1 base and J shed 7 bases, with 8 bases lying between them. The CDR3 runs to 12 residues. Germline V gene data show CDR1 as SNHLY and CDR2 as FYNNEI. The CDR3 bases are TGTGCCAGCAGTGAAGGTTGGGATGAGCAGTACTTC. Translation: CASSEGWDEQYF.

The rearrangement links TRBV2 to TRBJ1-5; no definite D call. The CDR3 is 14 residues long. Germline CDR1 reads SNHLY; CDR2 reads FYNNEI. The V end lost 2 bases, the J end lost 2 bases, and 7 bases lay between the germline ends. The CDR3 DNA sequence: TGTGCCAGCAGTGAAATCGATGGCAATCAGCCCCAGCATTTT. Amino acids: CASSEIDGNQPQHF. The full variable domain, with the rest looked up from reference TRBV2 and TRBJ1-5, is EPEVTQTPSHQVTQMGQEVILRCVPISNHLYFYWYRQILGQKVEFLVSFYNNEISEKSEIFDDQFSVERPDGSNFTLKIRSTKLEDSAMYFCASSEIDGNQPQHFGDGTRLSIL.

V and J are TRBV6-1 and TRBJ2-7, with 12 positions matching TRBD1. The length of the CDR3 is 15 residues. Germline loops: CDR1 MNHNS, CDR2 SASEGT. J lost 7 bases, V lost 2 bases, and 6 bases had no gene match. The CDR3, as DNA: TGTGCCAGCAGTGAAACGGGACAGGGGGCTGATGAGCAGTACTTC. Residues: CASSETGQGADEQYF.

This clonotype appeared a few times. The genes are TRBV20-1 and TRBJ2-3; 7 positions match TRBD1. This CDR3 contains 16 residues. The J segment lost 2 bases and the V segment lost 5 bases, leaving 13 bases of the junction unmatched. The germline CDR1 and CDR2 sequences are DFQATT and SNEGSKA (reference sequence). CDR3 region: CSAGRDGDRPTDTQYF. The CDR3 region has the DNA TGCAGTGCTGGAAGAGATGGGGACAGACCCACAGATACGCAGTATTTT.

With regard to this clonotype: At one end, the junction sequence differs from germline, possibly due to a read error. The chain joins TRBV5-6 to TRBJ1-2; D is unresolved. The CDR3 consists of 17 residues. CDR1 is SGHDT and CDR2 is YYEEEE in the germline V gene. The CDR3 region has the DNA TGTGCCAGCAGCTTGGGGCACACCAGCTCCTCTAACTATGGTTACACCTTC. This gives the protein CASSLGHTSSSNYGYTF.

A remark on this clonotype: A much bigger clone sits one base away, suggesting this may be a read error. V and J are TRBV29-1 and TRBJ2-1; TRBD1 matches 7 bases. Per germline, CDR1 SQVTM and CDR2 ANQGSEA. The CDR3 is made up of 14 amino acids. The CDR3 sequence: CSLERGHLLGEQFF. Here the CDR3 DNA reads TGCAGCCTTGAAAGGGGGCATCTACTGGGTGAGCAGTTCTTC.

The chain is built from TRBV24-1 and TRBJ2-5, with 10 bases matching TRBD2. The CDR3 extends over 13 amino acids. Trimming removed 9 bases from V and 2 bases from J; junction bases left unmatched: 2. The germline gives CDR1 KGHDR, CDR2 SFDVKD. The DNA of the CDR3 is TGTGCCACCTTAGCGGGAGGACAAGAGACCCAGTACTTC. Its translation: CATLAGGQETQYF.

The V call is TRBV11-2, the J call TRBJ2-3, with D unclear. This CDR3 region has 14 residues. V lost 0 bases and J 4 bases, leaving 8 bases between the germline ends. CDR1 and CDR2 (germline): SGHAT, FQNNGV. As DNA, the CDR3 is TGTGCCAGCAGCTTAGAGCCCCCGCCAGATACGCAGTATTTT. It translates to CASSLEPPPDTQYF.

The V and J genes are TRBV27 and TRBJ2-7; D uncertain. CDR1 MNHEY and CDR2 SMNVEV come from the germline V gene (reference sequence). The CDR3 is made up of 13 amino acids. Between the trimmed V and J ends, which lost 2 bases and 3 bases, there was a span of 8 bases. The CDR3 coding sequence is TGTGCCAGCAGTTTAGATGAGGTCTACGAGCAGTACTTC. Its protein is CASSLDEVYEQYF.

This sequence joins TRBV9 and TRBJ2-1; a possible D gene is TRBD2 (6 bases). The CDR3 sequence is 16 residues long. Germline V gene data show CDR1 as SGDLS and CDR2 as YYNGEE. Trimming removed 2 bases from V and 6 bases from J, with 18 bases in between. The CDR3 spells CASSVGLRGPGNEQFF. As DNA, the CDR3 is TGTGCCAGCAGCGTGGGACTGAGAGGACCTGGCAATGAGCAGTTCTTC.

The V and J genes are TRBV4-2 and TRBJ2-2; 7 bases line up with TRBD1. The CDR3 consists of 16 residues. V was pared by 0 bases and J by 0 bases, with 1 base of the junction left unmatched. Germline CDR1 and CDR2: LGHNA and YNFKEQ. The CDR3 coding sequence is TGTGCCAGCAGCCAAGAAGGACAGGCGAACACCGGGGAGCTGTTTTTT. This sequence encodes CASSQEGQANTGELFF.

The chain uses TRBV12-3 or TRBV12-4 and TRBJ2-7, with D possibly being TRBD1 (6 bases). V was shortened by 6 bases and J by 0 bases, with 15 bases between the two germline ends. The CDR3 has 15 residues. CDR3 DNA: TGTGCCAGCAGATTTCAGGGGTCGAGCTCCTACGAGCAGTACTTC. Encoded protein: CASRFQGSSSYEQYF.

A few counts support this clonotype. The V gene is TRBV20-1, the J gene TRBJ2-1; 8 nucleotides align to TRBD2. CDR1 and CDR2 (germline): DFQATT, SNEGSKA (reference sequence). The CDR3 runs 16 residues. The J segment lost 1 base and the V segment lost 7 bases, leaving 12 bases of the junction unmatched. CDR3 nucleotides: TGCAGTGGCCGGGAGGCTAGCGGGCCGTCCTACAATGAGCAGTTCTTC. As protein: CSGREASGPSYNEQFF.

This clonotype was recorded many times. The CDR3 DNA reads TGTGCCAGCAGTGGGGGTGGTTACGAGCAGTACTTC. Residues: CASSGGGYEQYF. V and J are TRBV12-3 or TRBV12-4 and TRBJ2-7; either TRBD1 or TRBD2 may supply D (5 bases each). The CDR3 is made up of 12 amino acids. Trimming cost V 5 bases and J 4 bases, with 9 bases left between them.

This chain uses TRBV7-2 with TRBJ2-1; 8 nucleotides agree with TRBD1. J lost 8 bases, V lost 4 bases, and 10 bases had no gene match. Germline V CDR1 and CDR2: SGHTA, FQGNSA. The CDR3 extends over 15 amino acids. The DNA of the CDR3 is TGTGCCAGCAGCTCCCCGGGGACAGGACGGTATGAGCAGTTCTTC. Protein: CASSSPGTGRYEQFF.

V and J are TRBV9 and TRBJ2-1; 9 positions match TRBD2. This CDR3 comprises 16 residues. Germline V gene data show CDR1 as SGDLS and CDR2 as YYNGEE. V lost 0 bases and J lost 2; bases outside the gene matches: 3. CDR3 in amino acids: CASSVAERGAYNEQFF. DNA for the CDR3: TGTGCCAGCAGCGTAGCCGAGCGGGGGGCCTACAATGAGCAGTTCTTC.

This chain links TRBV10-3 with TRBJ1-2; 8 nucleotides align to TRBD1. The V segment lost 2 bases and the J segment 7 bases; nucleotides outside the gene matches: 9. The CDR3 extends over 15 amino acids. CDR1 is ENHRY, CDR2 SYGVKD, per germline. The CDR3 loop is CAISEPGQGGGGYTF. In DNA form, the CDR3 reads TGTGCCATCAGTGAGCCCGGACAGGGAGGTGGTGGCTACACCTTC.

In this sample, this clonotype turned up many times. The chain carries TRBV7-2 and TRBJ2-7; D is unclear. V was shortened by 5 bases and J by 1 base, with 9 bases between the two germline ends. Germline CDR1 is SGHTA and CDR2 is FQGNSA. CDR3 size: 13 residues. CDR3 residues: CASSPRQSYEQYF. The CDR3 DNA reads as TGTGCCAGCAGCCCGCGACAATCCTACGAGCAGTACTTC.

The V and J genes are TRBV10-3 and TRBJ2-3; D is possibly TRBD1 (7 bases). The CDR3 has 13 amino acids. The germline V gene encodes CDR1 ENHRY and CDR2 SYGVKD. Trimming cost V 5 bases and J 6 bases, with 12 bases left between them. CDR3 DNA: TGTGCCATCAGTACTGCAGGGGGGGATACGCAGTATTTT. Amino acid sequence: CAISTAGGDTQYF.

This sequence joins TRBV7-3 and TRBJ2-1, with 10 bases fitting TRBD2. CDR3 length equals 16 residues. Trimming took 5 bases from V and 5 from J; bases not matched to a gene: 9. Germline V gives CDR1 SGHTA, CDR2 FQGTGA. The CDR3, as DNA: TGTGCCAGCAGCCCCTTTAGCGGGAGGCGCCACAATGAGCAGTTCTTC. Its protein product is CASSPFSGRRHNEQFF. The full variable domain, rest sourced from reference TRBV7-3 and TRBJ2-1, is GAGVSQTPSNKVTEKGKYVELRCDPISGHTALYWYRQSLGQGPEFLIYFQGTGAADDSGLPNDRFFAVRPEGSVSTLKIQRTERGDSAVYLCASSPFSGRRHNEQFFGPGTRLTVL.

The chain couples TRBV20-1 to TRBJ2-5; 9 bases match TRBD2. The CDR3 extends over 17 amino acids. CDR1 and CDR2 from the germline V gene are DFQATT and SNEGSKA (reference sequence). Trimming at V came to 1 base and at J to 2 bases, leaving 11 bases not matched to a gene. The CDR3 coding sequence is TGCAGTGCTAGAGCCTGGGGTAGCGGGAGAGGTCAAGAGACCCAGTACTTC. Its translation is CSARAWGSGRGQETQYF.

This clonotype came up a few times. This chain joins TRBV7-9 and TRBJ2-1; D not certain. Germline CDR1 reads SEHNR; CDR2 reads FQNEAQ (reference sequence). Trimming cost V 5 bases and J 0 bases, with 11 bases left between them. The CDR3 extends over 15 amino acids. The CDR3 DNA reads TGTGCCAGCAGCAAATACGGAGCCTCCTACAATGAGCAGTTCTTC. It encodes CASSKYGASYNEQFF.

This clonotype is a singleton in its sample. J is TRBJ2-7 and V is TRBV28, with D perhaps TRBD1 (6 bases). The CDR3 is 13 amino acids. With 6 bases removed from V and 6 bases from J, the gap between germline ends came to 15 bases. Germline values: CDR1 MDHEN, CDR2 SYDVKM. The DNA of the CDR3 is TGTGCCAGCAGCCCCGGGACATGGGGCGAGCAGTACTTC. Protein product: CASSPGTWGEQYF.